Listed below are T cell receptor beta chains from one sample, sequenced in a study of blood T cell repertoires in COVID-19. Some clones are missing from TCRdb's copy, which holds only in-frame ones; the method was immunoSEQ multiplex PCR. Of roughly 100,000 clones detected, about 89% appear once; the ten largest clones hold 15%. Sequenced: peripheral blood. The receptors shown here come from a man aged 50 or older with acute or convalescent COVID-19. The CDR3 runs from the conserved cysteine through the conserved F or W. A D gene is named only where the DNA matches it firmly. Expanded clones are given a class, and other clones once, few, many or no size at all.

abundance	d_gene	v_gene	j_gene	CDR3aa	CDR3nt
.	.	TRBV24-1	TRBJ1-5	CATSDQQGVNNQPQHF	TGTGCCACCAGTGATCAACAGGGAGTCAACAATCAGCCCCAGCATTTT
.	.	TRBV24-1	TRBJ2-1	CATSDWGQQFF	TGTGCCACCAGTGATTGGGGCCAGCAGTTCTTC
.	TRBD2	TRBV28	TRBJ2-3	CASSLQRGSTDTQYF	TGTGCCAGCAGTTTACAGCGGGGTAGCACAGATACGCAGTATTTT
.	TRBD1	TRBV3-1/TRBV3-2	TRBJ1-5	CASSQRSTGSNQPQHF	TGTGCCAGCAGCCAGCGGTCGACAGGGAGTAATCAGCCCCAGCATTTT
.	TRBD2	TRBV7-9	TRBJ2-1	CASSSGGGPTRNEQFF	TGTGCCAGCAGCTCGGGGGGAGGGCCGACTAGGAATGAGCAGTTCTTC
.	TRBD2	TRBV7-2	TRBJ2-3	CASSSRLAYTDTQYF	TGTGCCAGCAGCTCGCGACTAGCGTACACAGATACGCAGTATTTT
.	.	TRBV27	TRBJ2-3	CASSFLHQGVADTQYF	TGTGCCAGCAGTTTCCTCCATCAGGGTGTTGCAGATACGCAGTATTTT
.	.	TRBV5-1	TRBJ2-3	CASSLDSSTDTQYF	TGCGCCAGCAGCTTGGACAGTAGCACAGATACGCAGTATTTT
.	.	TRBV2	TRBJ1-3	CASSYLRRLAEGNTIYF	TGTGCCAGCAGCTACTTGCGGCGGCTGGCGGAAGGAAACACCATATATTTT
.	.	TRBV21-1	TRBJ2-2	CASSVKRQPNTGELFF	TGTGCCAGTTCCGTGAAACGACAGCCGAACACCGGGGAGCTGTTTTTT
.	TRBD2	TRBV6-6	TRBJ2-5	CASSLVAGGGETQYF	TGTGCCAGCAGCCTGGTCGCGGGAGGAGGAGAGACCCAGTACTTC
.	TRBD1	TRBV28	TRBJ1-4	CASSDRGRGEKLFF	TGTGCCAGCAGTGACAGGGGGCGTGGGGAAAAACTGTTTTTT
.	TRBD1	TRBV7-8	TRBJ1-1	CASSFTGGSTEAFF	TGTGCCAGCAGCTTTACAGGGGGCAGTACTGAAGCTTTCTTT
few	.	TRBV14	TRBJ2-1	CASSWGLGLGNNEQFF	TGTGCCAGCAGCTGGGGACTGGGGTTAGGGAACAATGAGCAGTTCTTC
.	TRBD1	TRBV23-1	TRBJ2-7	CASSQLVRPRDRAYEQYF	TGCGCCAGCAGTCAGCTTGTTAGACCCCGGGACAGGGCTTACGAGCAGTACTTC
.	TRBD2	TRBV6-5	TRBJ2-1	CASSSGTSGGNEQFF	TGTGCCAGCAGTTCCGGGACTAGCGGGGGCAATGAGCAGTTCTTC
.	.	TRBV5-1	TRBJ2-7	CASRPVSSGYEQYF	TGCGCCAGCCGACCCGTCAGCTCGGGATACGAGCAGTACTTC
.	TRBD1	TRBV28	TRBJ1-5	CASSFRDRGQPQHF	TGTGCCAGCAGTTTCCGGGACAGGGGCCAGCCCCAGCATTTT
.	TRBD1	TRBV9	TRBJ1-2	CASSFGQGNYGYTF	TGTGCCAGCAGCTTCGGACAGGGCAACTATGGCTACACCTTC
.	TRBD2	TRBV5-1	TRBJ2-2	CASSFGLAGNTGELFF	TGCGCCAGCAGCTTTGGACTAGCGGGGAACACCGGGGAGCTGTTTTTT
.	.	TRBV2	TRBJ2-7	CASSVVVSYEQYF	TGTGCCAGCAGTGTAGTGGTTTCCTACGAGCAGTACTTC
.	.	TRBV5-1	TRBJ2-2	CASSLVPGRTGELFF	TGCGCCAGCAGCTTGGTTCCAGGCCGGACCGGGGAGCTGTTTTTT
.	.	TRBV30	TRBJ1-1	CAWSFLGQFEAFF	TGTGCCTGGAGTTTTCTTGGACAGTTTGAAGCTTTCTTT
.	.	TRBV4-1	TRBJ2-1	CASSQGSATPNNEQFF	TGCGCCAGCAGCCAAGGTAGCGCGACACCGAACAATGAGCAGTTCTTC
few	.	TRBV19	TRBJ1-1	CASSAHGGSTEAFF	TGTGCCAGTAGTGCCCACGGGGGGAGCACTGAAGCTTTCTTT
once	.	TRBV7-9	TRBJ2-2	CASRELSAGELFF	TGTGCCAGCAGAGAACTGAGCGCCGGGGAGCTGTTTTTT
.	.	TRBV18	TRBJ1-1	CASSPYQADNEAFF	TGTGCCAGCTCACCATACCAGGCAGACAATGAAGCTTTCTTT
.	TRBD2	TRBV28	TRBJ2-7	CATSGGETRMYF	TGTGCCACCAGCGGGGGAGAGACGAGAATGTACTTC
.	.	TRBV2	TRBJ1-2	CASAEVNYGYTF	TGTGCCAGCGCAGAGGTCAACTATGGCTACACCTTC
.	.	TRBV18	TRBJ1-4	CASSPEGLYNEKLFF	TGTGCCAGCTCACCGGAGGGACTGTATAATGAAAAACTGTTTTTT
few	TRBD1	TRBV3-1/TRBV3-2	TRBJ2-2	CASSHWDSTGELFF	TGTGCCAGCAGCCATTGGGACAGCACCGGGGAGCTGTTTTTT
.	TRBD1	TRBV5-1	TRBJ2-7	CASSNWGQGVNQQYF	TGCGCCAGCAGCAACTGGGGACAGGGGGTGAATCAGCAGTACTTC
.	.	TRBV24-1	TRBJ2-5	CATSDPGSRERRYF	TGTGCCACCAGTGATCCCGGGAGCCGAGAAAGGCGCTACTTC
.	TRBD1	TRBV28	TRBJ1-3	CASSSPLGQGLDTIYF	TGTGCCAGCAGTTCCCCACTGGGACAGGGATTGGACACCATATATTTT
.	TRBD1	TRBV11-3	TRBJ2-3	CASSSHRGADTQYF	TGTGCCAGCAGCTCTCACAGGGGCGCAGATACGCAGTATTTT
.	TRBD2	TRBV7-6	TRBJ2-1	CASSFATSGSDEQFF	TGTGCCAGCAGCTTCGCGACTAGCGGGAGCGATGAGCAGTTCTTC
.	.	TRBV4-2	TRBJ2-2	CASSQDFQGLGAGELFF	TGTGCCAGCAGCCAAGATTTTCAGGGGCTTGGCGCCGGGGAGCTGTTTTTT
.	TRBD1	TRBV6-6	TRBJ1-6	CASSYAGQVGSPLHF	TGTGCCAGCAGTTACGCCGGACAGGTCGGGTCACCCCTCCACTTT
.	.	TRBV27	TRBJ2-1	CASSINPSASYNEQFF	TGTGCCAGCAGTATCAACCCTAGCGCCTCCTACAATGAGCAGTTCTTC
.	.	TRBV27	TRBJ2-3	CASTKTGLAGGTQYF	TGTGCCAGCACAAAGACAGGGTTGGCGGGGGGTACGCAGTATTTT
.	.	TRBV4-1	TRBJ2-1	CASSVIGGRAYNEQFF	TGCGCCAGCAGCGTAATAGGTGGGAGAGCCTACAATGAGCAGTTCTTC
.	.	TRBV12-3/TRBV12-4	TRBJ2-1	CASSLEGYEQFF	TGTGCCAGCAGTTTAGAGGGGTACGAGCAGTTCTTC
.	TRBD2	TRBV3-1/TRBV3-2	TRBJ2-1	CASRQAGVVLNEQFF	TGTGCCAGCAGACAAGCGGGAGTGGTTCTCAATGAGCAGTTCTTC
.	TRBD2	TRBV2	TRBJ2-3	CASSELGLAGGYTQYF	TGTGCCAGCAGTGAGTTGGGACTAGCGGGAGGGTACACGCAGTATTTT
.	.	TRBV11-2	TRBJ1-3	CASSWTGNTIYF	TGTGCCAGCAGCTGGACAGGAAACACCATATATTTT
.	TRBD1	TRBV6-6	TRBJ1-1	CASINSRQGRTEAFF	TGTGCCAGCATAAACTCCAGACAGGGAAGAACTGAAGCTTTCTTT